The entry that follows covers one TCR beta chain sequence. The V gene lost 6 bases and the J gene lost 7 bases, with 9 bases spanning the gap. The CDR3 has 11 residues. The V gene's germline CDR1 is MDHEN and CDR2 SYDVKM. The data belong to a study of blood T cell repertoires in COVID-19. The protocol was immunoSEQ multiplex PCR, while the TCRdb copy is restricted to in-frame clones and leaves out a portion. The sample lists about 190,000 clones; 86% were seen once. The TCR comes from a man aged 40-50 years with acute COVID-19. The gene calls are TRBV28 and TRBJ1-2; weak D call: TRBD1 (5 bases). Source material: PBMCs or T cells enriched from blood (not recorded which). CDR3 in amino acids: CASSAGAGYTF. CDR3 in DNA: TGTGCCAGCAGCGCTGGGGCTGGCTACACCTTC.